This entry concerns a single T cell receptor beta chain. No cognate antigen has been identified for it. These data come from a study of cytomegalovirus exposure and HLA in healthy donors (dated by TCRdb to about 2017). In the study overall: An earlier analysis of approximately 640 of the donors reported roughly 270 Gb of sequence data and 100 million to 130 million unique TCR beta sequences from about 179 million T cells. About five DR-DQ haplotypes were treated as single units for association and clustering because of strong linkage in the cohort. In an earlier analysis of 550 to 700 of the donors, high-throughput TCR beta sequencing was used to judge whether each TCR beta V gene segment behaved as functional or pseudogenic. HLA typing covered class I and class II loci at four-digit resolution. Every repertoire in the discovery cohort had been generated on one and the same sequencing platform. The later analysis used no new phenotypic data to find candidate immune exposures, relying instead on TCR beta sequences and their occurrence across donors. Roughly 300 gigabases of sequencing data and approximately 91 million unique TCR sequences made up an early release that covered several hundred HLA-typed donors. To study patterns of TCR occurrence, a later analysis re-analyzed previously published TCR beta repertoires from around 700 donors and added high-resolution HLA genotyping. A later genetic analysis used genome-wide SNP genotypes for about 65% of the roughly 700 donors, treating that subset as a discovery cohort. The genetic ancestry cluster associated with self-reported Caucasian donors included roughly four fifths of the roughly 400 genotyped donors. Donor age, sex, ethnicity and CMV serostatus were compiled together with the repertoire data. Using immunosequencing, the study profiled T cell repertoires from roughly 650 subjects and related those repertoires to cytomegalovirus serostatus. In addition to the first cohort of about 650 subjects, a separate validation cohort of around 110 different subjects was used. Among about 360 genotyped donors of the cohort, an average of roughly 240,000 unique TCR beta nucleotide sequences were sequenced per donor, around 20% of them non-productive. The study aimed to test whether cataloging public T cell receptors could reveal signatures of past pathogen exposure. To predict cytomegalovirus infection status, the study combined high-throughput TCR immunosequencing, statistical association of individual TCRs with disease status, and machine learning. Typing coverage differed by locus: A, B, C, DRB1 and DQB1 were typed in about 620-640 donors, DQA1 in roughly 510, DPA1 in around 610, and DPB1 in 450 to 490.

The library came from the immunoSEQ multiplex PCR assay. For the multiplex PCR, a mixture combining 60 forward primers for TCR Vbeta segments and 13 reverse primers for TCR Jbeta segments was used. Amplification of the CDR3 region of rearranged TCR beta genes was performed with a multiplex PCR assay on genomic DNA. The amplified TCR beta libraries were sequenced on the Illumina HiSeq System as 87-base-pair reads. The authors processed their data as follows. A later analysis tallied 75 million to 95 million unique TCR beta chains across the 610 or so repertoires, and approximately 11 million of those chains were shared by two or more donors. A nearest-neighbor algorithm error-corrected the raw reads and collapsed the reads into unique sequences, merging closely related sequences to remove PCR and sequencing errors. CDR3 sequences were aligned to IMGT reference sequences to assign V, D and J gene segments. For a sequence to be retained, a match of at least six nucleotides was required to both a V gene segment and a J gene segment. Rearrangements were called productive when the CDR3 lacked stop codons and stayed in frame with V and J; all others were non-productive. CDR3 was defined according to IMGT convention as the region running from the second conserved V-encoded cysteine to the conserved J-encoded phenylalanine. The earlier analysis of about 590 of the donors excluded sequences that lacked an unambiguous match to a single V gene segment. An earlier analysis of roughly 590 of the donors called V segments functional above 56.7% productive rearrangements and segregating when the between-donor standard deviation exceeded 5%. A statistical classification framework was developed to diagnose cytomegalovirus status using the catalog of TCR beta chain sequences. V and J gene assignment, in a later analysis, came from comparing TCR nucleotide sequences with IMGT/GENE-DB human TR gene sequences. A later analysis assigned CDR3 sequences and most-parsimonious VDJ recombination scenarios with the TCRdist pipeline. In a later analysis, each TCR beta chain was defined by its CDR3 amino acid sequence together with its V-gene family, and reads without a unique V-gene family were excluded. To address suspected cross-contamination and a sequencing artifact, a later analysis removed a few hundred highly shared, low-generation-probability nucleotide sequences. A later analysis calculated a clonal expansion index for each public chain from normalized within-repertoire ranks of inferred template counts. Generation probabilities in a later analysis came from a VDJ recombination model fitted to out-of-frame rearrangements, and those results were checked against IGoR. A later analysis scored TCR-TCR, TCR-HLA and TCR-CMV co-occurrence with hypergeometric tests, applying a repertoire-size bias correction to TCR pairs. In a later analysis, false discovery rates were estimated by permuting HLA or CMV assignments 20 times. In a later analysis, co-occurring TCRs were grouped using DBSCAN, and TCRdist sequence similarity was added for clustering within HLA-allele-positive subsets. Repertoires with fewer than 30,000 or more than 120,000 public chains, plus five repertoires with anomalous nucleotide sharing, were excluded from co-occurrence clustering. As stored in TCRdb, this immuneACCESS dataset retains in-frame rearrangements with V and J assigned. A fraction of the clones does not appear; measured against another copy, unresolved V genes explain less than half of the discrepancy, and the remainder lacks a known reason. The DNA was the basis for D and trimming; V, J and clone size are from that table. This sample's records show about 88,000 clones. The ten biggest clones cover less than 7% of the sample.

The cohort consisted of 650 to 850 healthy bone marrow donors. At the time of sampling, every cohort member was nominally healthy, though immune exposures that went unrecorded were likely present. The donor was CMV seropositive and belonged to the group of about 290 seropositive cohort members. Each donor provided a peripheral blood sample, and peripheral blood mononuclear cells were used for TCR beta sequencing. The Qiagen DNeasy Blood Extraction Kit was used to extract genomic DNA from the blood cell samples. What the authors observed across the whole study: The cohort was sequenced for TCR beta chains only, and without alpha or paired-chain data the features that could be detected were limited. The sequencing pipeline was judged likely to have produced a cluster of highly shared sequence variants as a technical artifact. In an earlier analysis of more than 450 of the donors, most TCR beta V segments were observed in productive rearrangements about 90% or about 30% of the time, broadly matching IMGT annotations. At a false discovery rate of 0.05, a later analysis linked about 16,000 TCR beta sequences to specific HLA alleles. Three of the identified cytomegalovirus-associated TCR beta chains were confirmed in vitro to be specific for cytomegalovirus antigens. Immune exposure information for the cohort was limited to CMV serostatus. According to a later analysis, parvovirus B19, influenza, CMV and Epstein-Barr virus appeared linked to several top co-occurrence clusters. The authors suggested that the approach could potentially be generalized to other disease states and immunological phenotypes. V-gene and J-gene trimming of TCR beta chains was associated with a missense DCLRE1C variant in a later genetic analysis, and the association was replicated in an independent cohort. Most CMV-associated TCR beta chains appeared to be HLA-restricted in a later analysis, and the HLA associations seemed to be driven largely by CMV exposure. Sequencing depth was assumed to be roughly uniform across donors in the presence/absence analyses, though that assumption may not hold. When HLA alleles, especially DR and DQ, strongly co-occurred, TCR associations were difficult to assign to individual alleles. Cytomegalovirus status was reported to be diagnosed by the classifier with high specificity and sensitivity in both the original and validation cohorts. According to a later genetic analysis, donors in an Asian-associated ancestry cluster had fewer N-insertions in productive TCRs than the approximately 650-donor mean. The study gave a list of 150 to 200 TCR beta chains associated with cytomegalovirus. Because counts were too low, around 18 rarely observed V segments, including chromosome 9 orphons, were left out of the earlier analysis of 587 of the donors. Because some donors lacked HLA typing at each locus, the association tests relied only on the typed subset. A later analysis found that HLA-associated TCR beta chains were more clonally expanded and had lower generation probabilities than equally common non-associated chains. A further reported finding was that TCR beta sequences accurately predicted the HLA-A and HLA-B alleles for most subjects in the first cohort. Most TCR sequences were seen in very few donors, while some public TCRs were found in many individuals. According to a later analysis, TCR association rates differed among HLA loci, with DRB1 alleles showing the most associated TCRs and HLA-C alleles showing the fewest. Correlated functional status among segregating V segments might be attributable to linkage disequilibrium, but an unknown experimental factor could not be ruled out. Because the 87-base-pair reads could not distinguish some IMGT-functional V segments, including TRBV6-2 and TRBV6-3, those segments were excluded.

The trim is 4 bases for V and 4 bases for J, with a gap of 14 bases between the germline ends. Inclusive of the bounding cysteine and phenylalanine, the CDR3 is 14 residues long. Only CDR3 DNA is held: 42 bases, read in frame from base 1. Looking up the germline V gene (reference sequence) yields CDR1 LNHDA and CDR2 SQIVND. The TCR comes from a girl aged 10 to 17 in good health and CMV-seropositive. Input material: PBMCs. Here the chain combines TRBV19 and TRBJ2-7; TRBD1 is possibly the D segment (6 matching bases). The sequenced DNA is TGTGCCAGTAGTACTTCCGGGACATCATACGAGCAGTACTTC. Its protein reads: CASSTSGTSYEQYF.